The source of this T cell receptor (beta chain) is a study of blood T cell repertoires in COVID-19. Study-wide background: Sites across the United States, Italy and Spain contributed samples from acute and convalescent COVID-19. PBMCs, B-cell-depleted T cells, or T cells provided the cDNA or gDNA that made up the material.

In the original processing: Amplification from reference gene primers served as the basis for estimated nucleated cell counts. The assay was immunoSEQ multiplex PCR, and TCRdb's table has in-frame clones only and misses some. The V and J calls and clone size come from that table; D and trimming were worked out from the DNA. The sample lists some 200,000 clones, approximately 90% occurring once. CDR1 SGHRS and CDR2 YFSETQ come from the germline V gene. This CDR3 region has 17 residues. V lost 7 bases to trimming and J lost 2 bases; unmatched junction nucleotides: 17. The material sequenced was peripheral blood. The sequence came from a man aged 40-50 years with active or convalescent COVID-19. The chain combines TRBV5-1 with TRBJ1-1, with TRBD1 matching over 7 bases. CDR3 amino acids: CASASPRPGTANTEAFF. CDR3 nucleotides: TGCGCCAGCGCTTCCCCCCGACCCGGGACAGCTAACACTGAAGCTTTCTTT.